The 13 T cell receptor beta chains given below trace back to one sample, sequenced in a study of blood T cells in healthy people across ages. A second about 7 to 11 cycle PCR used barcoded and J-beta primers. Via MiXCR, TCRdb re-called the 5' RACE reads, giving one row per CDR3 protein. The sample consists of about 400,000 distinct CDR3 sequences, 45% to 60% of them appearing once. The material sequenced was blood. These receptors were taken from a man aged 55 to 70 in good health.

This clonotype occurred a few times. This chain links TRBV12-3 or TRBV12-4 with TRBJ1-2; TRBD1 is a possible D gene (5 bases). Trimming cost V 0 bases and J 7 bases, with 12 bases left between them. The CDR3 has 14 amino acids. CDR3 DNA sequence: TGTGCCAGCAGTTTAGCGGTAGGGGCGCTTGGCTACACCTTC. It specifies CASSLAVGALGYTF.

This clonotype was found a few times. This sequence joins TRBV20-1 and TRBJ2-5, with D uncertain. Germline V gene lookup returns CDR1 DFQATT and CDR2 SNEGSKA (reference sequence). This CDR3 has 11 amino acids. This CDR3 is CSRQRQETQYF. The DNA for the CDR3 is TGCAGCCGCCAACGCCAAGAGACCCAGTACTTC.

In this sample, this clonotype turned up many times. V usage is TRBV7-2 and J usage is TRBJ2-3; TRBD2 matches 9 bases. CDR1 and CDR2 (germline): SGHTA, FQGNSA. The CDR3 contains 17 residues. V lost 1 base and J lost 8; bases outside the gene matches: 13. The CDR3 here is CASSLGGSGAGGSTQYF. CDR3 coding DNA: TGTGCCAGCAGCTTAGGGGGTTCAGGGGCGGGAGGGAGTACGCAGTATTTT.

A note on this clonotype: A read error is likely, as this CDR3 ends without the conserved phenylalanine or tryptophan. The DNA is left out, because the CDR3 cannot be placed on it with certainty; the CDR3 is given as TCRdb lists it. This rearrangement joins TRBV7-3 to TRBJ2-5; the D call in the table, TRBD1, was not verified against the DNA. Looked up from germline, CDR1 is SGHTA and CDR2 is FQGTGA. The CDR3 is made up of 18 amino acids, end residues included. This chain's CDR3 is CASSIGTGASNDGYTFGS.

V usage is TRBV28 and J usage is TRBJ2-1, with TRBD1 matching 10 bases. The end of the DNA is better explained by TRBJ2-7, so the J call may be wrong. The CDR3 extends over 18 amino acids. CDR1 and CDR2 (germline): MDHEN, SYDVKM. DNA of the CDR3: TGTGCCAGCAGTCCAACGTTGGGACAGGGGAGCTCCTACAATGAGCAGTACTTC. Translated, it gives CASSPTLGQGSSYNEQYF.

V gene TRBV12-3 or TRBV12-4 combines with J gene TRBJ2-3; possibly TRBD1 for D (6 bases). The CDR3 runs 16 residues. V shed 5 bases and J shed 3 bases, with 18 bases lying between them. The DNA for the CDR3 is TGTGCCAGCAGTCCCGAGACAGGATTAAGAACAGATACGCAGTATTTT. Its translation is CASSPETGLRTDTQYF.

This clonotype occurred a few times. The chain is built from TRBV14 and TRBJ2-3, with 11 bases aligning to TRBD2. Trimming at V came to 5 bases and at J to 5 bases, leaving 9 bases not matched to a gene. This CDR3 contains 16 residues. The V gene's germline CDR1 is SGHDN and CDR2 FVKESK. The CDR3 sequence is CASSERTSGLKDTQYF. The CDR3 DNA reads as TGTGCCAGCAGCGAGCGGACTAGCGGGTTGAAAGATACGCAGTATTTT.

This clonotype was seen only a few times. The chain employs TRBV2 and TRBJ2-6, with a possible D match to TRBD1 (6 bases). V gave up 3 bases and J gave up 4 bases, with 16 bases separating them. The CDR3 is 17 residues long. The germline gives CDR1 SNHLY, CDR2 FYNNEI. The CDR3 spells CASSERQGSSGANVLTF. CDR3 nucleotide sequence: TGTGCCAGCAGTGAGAGGCAGGGGAGTTCAGGGGCCAACGTCCTGACTTTC.

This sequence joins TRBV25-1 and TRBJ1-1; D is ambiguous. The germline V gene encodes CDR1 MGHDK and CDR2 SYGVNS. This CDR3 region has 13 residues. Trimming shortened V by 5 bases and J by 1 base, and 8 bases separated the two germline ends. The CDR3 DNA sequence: TGTGCCAGCAGTCGACCGGGGAACACTGAAGCTTTCTTT. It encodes CASSRPGNTEAFF. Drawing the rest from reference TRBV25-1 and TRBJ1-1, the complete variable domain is EADIYQTPRYLVIGTGKKITLECSQTMGHDKMYWYQQDPGMELHLIHYSYGVNSTEKGDLSSESTVSRIRTEHFPLTLESARPSHTSQYLCASSRPGNTEAFFGQGTRLTVV.

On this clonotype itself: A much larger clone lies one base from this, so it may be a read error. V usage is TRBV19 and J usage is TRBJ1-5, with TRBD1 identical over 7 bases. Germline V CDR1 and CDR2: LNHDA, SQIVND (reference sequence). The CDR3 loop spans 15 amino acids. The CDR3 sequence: CTSSIVGTANQPQHF. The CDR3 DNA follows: TGTACCAGTAGTATAGTAGGGACAGCGAATCAGCCCCAGCATTTT.

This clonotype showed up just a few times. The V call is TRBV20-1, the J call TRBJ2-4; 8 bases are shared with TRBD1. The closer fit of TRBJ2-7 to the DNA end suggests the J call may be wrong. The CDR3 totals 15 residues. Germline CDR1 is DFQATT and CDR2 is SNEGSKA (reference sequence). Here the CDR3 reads CSARDPTGTGGEQYF. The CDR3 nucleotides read TGCAGTGCTAGGGACCCTACCGGGACAGGAGGCGAGCAGTACTTC.

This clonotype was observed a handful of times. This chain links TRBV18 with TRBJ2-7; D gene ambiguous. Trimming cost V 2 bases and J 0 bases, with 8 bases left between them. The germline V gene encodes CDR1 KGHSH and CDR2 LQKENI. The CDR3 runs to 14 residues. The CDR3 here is CASSPKDRSYEQYF. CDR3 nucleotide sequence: TGTGCCAGCTCACCAAAGGACCGCTCCTACGAGCAGTACTTC.

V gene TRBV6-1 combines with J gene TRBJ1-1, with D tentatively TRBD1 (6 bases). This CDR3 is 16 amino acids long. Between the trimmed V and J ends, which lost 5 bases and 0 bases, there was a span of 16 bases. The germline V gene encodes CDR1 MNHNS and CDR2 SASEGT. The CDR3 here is CASSSRRGHVNTEAFF. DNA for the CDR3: TGTGCCAGCAGTTCCCGCAGGGGACACGTGAACACTGAAGCTTTCTTT.